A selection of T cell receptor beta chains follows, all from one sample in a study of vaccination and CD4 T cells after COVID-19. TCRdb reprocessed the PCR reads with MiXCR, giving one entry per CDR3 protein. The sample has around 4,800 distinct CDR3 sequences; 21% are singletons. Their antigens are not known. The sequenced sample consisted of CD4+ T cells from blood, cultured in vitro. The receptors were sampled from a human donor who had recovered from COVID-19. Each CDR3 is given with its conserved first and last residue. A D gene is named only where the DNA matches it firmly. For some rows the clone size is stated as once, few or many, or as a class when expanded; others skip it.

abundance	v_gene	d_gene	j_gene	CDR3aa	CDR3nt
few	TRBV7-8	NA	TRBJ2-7	CASSGGHEQYF	TGTGCCAGCAGCGGAGGGCACGAGCAGTACTTC
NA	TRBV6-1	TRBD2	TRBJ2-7	CASTGGGALAYEQYF	TGTGCCAGCACCGGGGGGGGGGCCCTGGCCTACGAGCAGTACTTC
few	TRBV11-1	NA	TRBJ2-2	CASSSLGQKNTGELFF	TGTGCCAGCAGCTCCCTGGGGCAGAAAAACACCGGGGAGCTGTTTTTT
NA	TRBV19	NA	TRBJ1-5	CASSRGDSNQPQHF	TGTGCCAGTAGTCGAGGGGATAGCAATCAGCCCCAGCATTTT
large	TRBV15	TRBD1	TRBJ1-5	CATSRGGLGQPQHF	TGTGCCACCTCAAGAGGGGGCCTGGGTCAGCCCCAGCATTTT
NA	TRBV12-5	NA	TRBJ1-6	CASGSPLQGRNSPLHF	TGTGCTAGTGGTTCACCCTTACAGGGTCGTAATTCACCCCTCCACTTT
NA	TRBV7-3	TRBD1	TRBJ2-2	CASSSRTGANTGELFF	TGTGCCAGCAGCAGCAGGACAGGGGCGAACACCGGGGAGCTGTTTTTT
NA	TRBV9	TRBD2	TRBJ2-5	CASSARTSIGQETQYF	TGTGCCAGCAGCGCACGGACTAGCATCGGCCAAGAGACCCAGTACTTC
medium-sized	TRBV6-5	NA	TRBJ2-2	CASSWSIRELFF	TGTGCCAGCAGTTGGTCTATCCGGGAGCTGTTTTTT
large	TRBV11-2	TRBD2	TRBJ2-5	CASSPGGTSVETQYF	TGTGCCAGCAGCCCAGGGGGGACTAGCGTTGAGACCCAGTACTTC
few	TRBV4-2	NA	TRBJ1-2	CASSQLSQQDGYTF	TGTGCCAGCAGCCAATTATCACAGCAGGATGGCTACACCTTC
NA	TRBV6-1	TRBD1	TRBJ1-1	CASSPNRGGLHTEAFF	TGTGCCAGCAGCCCAAACAGGGGGGGCCTGCACACTGAAGCTTTCTTT
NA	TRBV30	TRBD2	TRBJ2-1	CAWSRMLGGVPSGEQFF	TGTGCCTGGAGCAGAATGTTGGGGGGGGTCCCCTCTGGGGAGCAGTTCTTC
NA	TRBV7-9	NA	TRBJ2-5	CASSFSSARSGETQYF	TGTGCCAGCAGCTTTTCCTCCGCCCGATCCGGGGAGACCCAGTACTTC
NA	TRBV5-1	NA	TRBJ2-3	CASSLEVEGSTQYF	TGCGCCAGCAGCTTGGAGGTGGAGGGGTCTACGCAGTATTTT
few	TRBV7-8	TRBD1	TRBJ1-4	CASSLARQGLGNEKLFF	TGTGCCAGCAGCTTAGCGAGACAGGGCTTGGGTAATGAAAAACTGTTTTTT
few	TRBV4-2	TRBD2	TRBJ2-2	CASSQERTSPGELFF	TGTGCCAGCAGCCAGGAGAGGACTAGCCCCGGGGAGCTGTTTTTT
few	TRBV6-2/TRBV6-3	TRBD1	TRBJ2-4	CASRGTGEGGEYF	TGTGCCAGCAGAGGGACAGGGGAAGGCGGCGAGTACTTC
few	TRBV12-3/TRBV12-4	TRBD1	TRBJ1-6	CASSPPGQGYNSPLHF	TGTGCCAGCAGTCCCCCCGGACAGGGCTATAATTCACCCCTCCACTTT
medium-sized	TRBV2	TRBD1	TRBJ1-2	CASSADRGRHGYTF	TGTGCCAGCAGCGCCGACAGGGGGCGTCATGGCTACACCTTC
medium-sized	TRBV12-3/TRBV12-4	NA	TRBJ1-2	CAILSNNTRGYTF	TGTGCCATCCTTTCAAACAATACCAGAGGTTACACCTTC
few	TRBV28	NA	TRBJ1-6	CASYPGTNNSPLHF	TGTGCCAGCTACCCCGGGACCAATAATTCACCCCTCCACTTT
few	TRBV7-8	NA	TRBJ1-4	CASSLAGRGEKLFF	TGTGCCAGCAGCTTAGCAGGGCGGGGCGAAAAACTGTTTTTT
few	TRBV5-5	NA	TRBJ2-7	CASRVRGMASYEQYF	TGTGCCAGCAGGGTCAGGGGAATGGCCTCCTACGAGCAGTACTTC
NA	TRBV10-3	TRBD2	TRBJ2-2	CAISEWGLAGNGELFF	TGTGCCATCAGTGAGTGGGGACTAGCGGGGAACGGGGAGCTGTTTTTT
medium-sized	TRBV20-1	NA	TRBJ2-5	CSASPFGGEETQYF	TGCAGTGCTAGCCCCTTCGGAGGGGAAGAGACCCAGTACTTC
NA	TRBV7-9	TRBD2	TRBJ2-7	CASSLAIGRGEVHEQYF	TGTGCCAGCAGCTTAGCCATCGGACGGGGGGAAGTGCACGAGCAGTACTTC
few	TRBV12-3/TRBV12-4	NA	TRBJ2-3	CASRPSSGTQYF	TGTGCCAGCAGACCCTCTTCAGGTACGCAGTATTTT
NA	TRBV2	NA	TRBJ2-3	CASTQPRGRTQYF	TGTGCCAGCACCCAGCCTCGGGGCAGAACGCAGTATTTT
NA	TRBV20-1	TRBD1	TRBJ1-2	CSARGTANYGYTF	TGCAGTGCTAGGGGGACAGCAAACTATGGCTACACCTTC
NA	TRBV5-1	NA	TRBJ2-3	CASSLSTDTQYF	TGCGCCAGCAGCTTGTCGACAGATACGCAGTATTTT
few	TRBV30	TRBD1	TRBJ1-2	CAWSVGTGGSRGYTF	TGTGCCTGGAGTGTAGGGACAGGGGGTTCTCGTGGCTACACCTTC
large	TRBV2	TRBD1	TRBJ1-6	CASRLGTENWSLHF	TGTGCCAGCAGACTCGGGACAGAGAATTGGTCCCTCCACTTT
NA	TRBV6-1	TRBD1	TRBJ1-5	CASKGQGNNQPQHF	TGTGCCAGCAAGGGACAGGGGAACAATCAGCCCCAGCATTTT
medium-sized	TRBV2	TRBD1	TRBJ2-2	CASSIQGAKNTGELFF	TGTGCCAGCAGTATACAGGGGGCTAAGAACACCGGGGAGCTGTTTTTT
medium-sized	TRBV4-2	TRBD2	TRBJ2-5	CASSQTSGGAEETQYF	TGTGCCAGCAGCCAAACTAGCGGGGGGGCCGAAGAGACCCAGTACTTC
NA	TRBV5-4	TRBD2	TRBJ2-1	CASSRTSGGLYNEQFF	TGTGCCAGCAGCAGGACTAGCGGGGGGCTTTACAATGAGCAGTTCTTC
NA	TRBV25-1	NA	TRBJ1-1	CASRGFTEAFF	TGTGCCAGCCGAGGATTCACTGAAGCTTTCTTT
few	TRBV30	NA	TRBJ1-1	CAWSVTLSGDTEAFF	TGTGCCTGGAGTGTAACCCTTTCAGGGGACACTGAAGCTTTCTTT
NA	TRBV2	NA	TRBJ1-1	CASSADSGTEAFF	TGTGCCAGCAGTGCGGATTCGGGGACTGAAGCTTTCTTT